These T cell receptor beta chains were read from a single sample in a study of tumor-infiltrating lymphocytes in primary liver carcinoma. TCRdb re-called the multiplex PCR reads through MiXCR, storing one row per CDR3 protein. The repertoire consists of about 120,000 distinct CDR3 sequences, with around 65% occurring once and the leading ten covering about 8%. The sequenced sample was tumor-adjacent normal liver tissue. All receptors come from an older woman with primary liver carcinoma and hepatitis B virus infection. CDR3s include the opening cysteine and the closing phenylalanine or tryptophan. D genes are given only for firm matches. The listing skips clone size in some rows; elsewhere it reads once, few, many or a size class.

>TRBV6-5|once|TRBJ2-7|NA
TGTGCCGGCAGAAAAGGGGTATGTCAGTACTTC
CAGRKGVCQYF
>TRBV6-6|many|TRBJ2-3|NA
TGTGCCAGCAGTTACGGGGCGGGCTCGGGACTCGTGGAGACAGATACGCAGTATTTT
CASSYGAGSGLVETDTQYF
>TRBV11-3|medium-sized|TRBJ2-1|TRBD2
TGTGCCAGCAGCTTAGGCGGGACTAGCGGGAGTCTGGTATACAATGAGCAGTTCTTC
CASSLGGTSGSLVYNEQFF
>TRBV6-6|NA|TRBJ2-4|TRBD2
TGTGCCAGCGGTTACGTGGGACTAGCGGTTCAAAACATTCAGTACTTC
CASGYVGLAVQNIQYF
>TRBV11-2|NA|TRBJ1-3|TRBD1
TGTGCCAGGAGCTCACGCCCGGACAGGGGAGCGTACTCCGAAAACACCATATATTTT
CARSSRPDRGAYSENTIYF
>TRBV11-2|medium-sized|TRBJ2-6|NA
TGTGCCAGCAGCTTCCCCTCCGAAGGGGTCTCTGGGGCCAACGTCCTGACTTTC
CASSFPSEGVSGANVLTF
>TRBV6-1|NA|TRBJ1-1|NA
TGTGCCAGCACTGAATGGAGGAACACTGAAGCTCTCTTT
CASTEWRNTEALF
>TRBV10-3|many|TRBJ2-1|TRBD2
TGTGCCATCAGCCAAGGTAGCGGGAGGTCCAATGAGCAGTTCTTC
CAISQGSGRSNEQFF
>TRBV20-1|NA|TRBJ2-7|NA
TGCAGTGCTAACGGGCCTAACGGCCCAACCTACGAGCAGTACTTC
CSANGPNGPTYEQYF
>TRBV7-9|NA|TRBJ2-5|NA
TGTGCCAGCAACATTAGAGGTACTGAAGAAGAGACCCAGTACTTC
CASNIRGTEEETQYF
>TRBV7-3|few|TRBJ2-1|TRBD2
TGTGCCAGCAGTCGAGGCGGGAGCGGGGGGAATGAGCAGTTCTTC
CASSRGGSGGNEQFF
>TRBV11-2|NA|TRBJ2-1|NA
TGTGCCAGTAGCTTAGGTGGGGGAGAGATCAATGAGCAGTTCTTC
CASSLGGGEINEQFF
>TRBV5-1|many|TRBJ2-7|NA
TGCGCCAGCAGCTTGAGGACCACAGGGGGGGCCTACGAGCAGTACTTC
CASSLRTTGGAYEQYF
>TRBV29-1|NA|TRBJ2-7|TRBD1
TGCAGCATGCCCGGGACAGGGGGTTCCTTCGAGCAGTACTTC
CSMPGTGGSFEQYF
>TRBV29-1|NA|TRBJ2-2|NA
TGCAGCGTCATCCAAACCGGGACAAAGAACACCGGGGAGCTGTTTTTT
CSVIQTGTKNTGELFF
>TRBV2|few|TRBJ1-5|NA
TGTGCCAGCAGTGAAGCATCCAATCAGCCCCAGCATTTT
CASSEASNQPQHF
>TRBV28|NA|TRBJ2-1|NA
TGTGCCAGCAGTTTAGGGGGTACCTACAATGAGAAGTTCTTC
CASSLGGTYNEKFF
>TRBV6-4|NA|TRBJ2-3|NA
TGTGCCAGCAGTGAAGCAGCCACAGATACGCGGCATTTT
CASSEAATDTRHF
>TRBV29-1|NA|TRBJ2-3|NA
TGCAGTGTTGTCTTTTCCGGCAGAAGCACAGATACGCCGTATTTT
CSVVFSGRSTDTPYF
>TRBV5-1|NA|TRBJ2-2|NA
TGCGCCATCAGCCGGGATGGAAACACCGGGGAGCTGTTTTTT
CAISRDGNTGELFF